A single count supports the clone carrying this T cell receptor (beta chain). The V gene lost 6 bases and the J gene lost 5 bases, with 14 bases spanning the gap. There are 13 residues in the CDR3. In the source study's methods: By means of reference gene primer amplification, nucleated cell counts were estimated. Assay used: immunoSEQ multiplex PCR; TCRdb lists only in-frame clones, some missing. The V and J calls and clone size are taken from that table; D and trimming were inferred from the DNA. The sample carries over 85,000 clones, roughly 84% recorded once. The data originate from a study of blood T cell repertoires in COVID-19. Looking at the study overall: The United States, Italy and Spain provided the acute and convalescent COVID-19 samples. From T cells, B-cell-depleted T cells, or PBMCs came the material, which was cDNA or gDNA.

The genes are TRBV12-3 or TRBV12-4 and TRBJ2-7, with D perhaps TRBD1 (5 bases). The sequence derives from a human donor in a cohort sampled during active COVID-19. The sample taken for sequencing was peripheral blood. CDR3 loop: CASRQGAGHEQYF. The CDR3 nucleotides are TGTGCCAGCAGACAAGGGGCCGGCCACGAGCAGTACTTC.